Included here is one T cell receptor (beta chain) sequence, with context. Germline values: CDR1 LNHDA, CDR2 SQIVND (reference sequence). This CDR3 has 13 amino acids. The V end was cut by 2 bases, the J end by 11 bases, with 15 bases between. Per the original data handling: Reference gene primers were amplified, and this amplification served to estimate nucleated cell counts. The data were produced by immunoSEQ multiplex PCR, yet TCRdb's version contains in-frame clones alone and is incomplete. That table is the source of V, J and clone size, and D and trimming were worked out from the DNA. The sample carries approximately 230,000 clones, about 86% recorded once. This sample is part of a study of blood T cell repertoires in COVID-19. Across the study: Material from acute and convalescent COVID-19 was sourced from the United States, Italy and Spain. PBMCs, B-cell-depleted T cells, or T cells provided the cDNA or gDNA that made up the material.

The chain is built from TRBV19 and TRBJ1-1; perhaps TRBD1 as D (5 bases). This TCR was sampled from an elderly man with acute or convalescent COVID-19. Source material: peripheral blood. This CDR3 is CASSINEEGTAFF. CDR3 DNA sequence: TGTGCCAGTAGTATAAATGAGGAGGGGACGGCTTTCTTT.